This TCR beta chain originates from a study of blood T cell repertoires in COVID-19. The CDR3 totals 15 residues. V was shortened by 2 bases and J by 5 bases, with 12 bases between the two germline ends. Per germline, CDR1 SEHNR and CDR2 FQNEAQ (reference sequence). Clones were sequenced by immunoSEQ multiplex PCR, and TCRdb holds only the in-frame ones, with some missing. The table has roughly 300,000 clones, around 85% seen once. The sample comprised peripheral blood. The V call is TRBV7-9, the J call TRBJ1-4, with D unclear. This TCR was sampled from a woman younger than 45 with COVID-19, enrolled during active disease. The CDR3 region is CASSLRIGLNEKLFF. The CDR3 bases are TGTGCCAGCAGCTTACGGATTGGACTAAATGAAAAACTGTTTTTT.